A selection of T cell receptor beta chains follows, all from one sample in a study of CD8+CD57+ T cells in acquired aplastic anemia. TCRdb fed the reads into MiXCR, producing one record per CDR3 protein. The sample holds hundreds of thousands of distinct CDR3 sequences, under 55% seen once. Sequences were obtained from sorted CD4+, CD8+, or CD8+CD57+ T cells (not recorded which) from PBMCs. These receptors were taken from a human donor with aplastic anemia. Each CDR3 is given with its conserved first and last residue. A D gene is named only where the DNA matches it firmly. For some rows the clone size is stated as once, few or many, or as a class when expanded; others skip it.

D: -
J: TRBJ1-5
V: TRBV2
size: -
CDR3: CASSSGTVLNQPQHF
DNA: TGTGCCAGCAGTTCCGGGACGGTCCTTAATCAGCCCCAGCATTTT

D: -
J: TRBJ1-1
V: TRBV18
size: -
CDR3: CASWDLNTEAFF
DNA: TGTGCCAGCTGGGACCTGAACACTGAAGCTTTCTTT

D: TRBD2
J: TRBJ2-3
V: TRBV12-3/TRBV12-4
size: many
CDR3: CASSRGLAGGSTDTQYF
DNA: TGTGCCAGCAGCCGGGGACTAGCGGGGGGGAGCACAGATACGCAGTATTTT

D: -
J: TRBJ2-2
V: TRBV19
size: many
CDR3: CASIGTGELFF
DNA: TGTGCCAGTATAGGAACCGGGGAGCTGTTTTTT

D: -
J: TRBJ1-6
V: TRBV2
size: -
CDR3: CASTQQGYSPLHF
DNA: TGTGCCAGCACCCAACAGGGTTATTCACCCCTCCACTTT

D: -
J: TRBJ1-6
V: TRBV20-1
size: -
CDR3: CSAENTGPPGGSPLHF
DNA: TGCAGTGCTGAGAACACCGGGCCACCGGGTGGATCACCCCTCCACTTT

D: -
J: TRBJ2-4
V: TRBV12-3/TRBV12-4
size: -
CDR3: CASSLDPGNIQYF
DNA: TGTGCCAGCAGTTTAGATCCGGGCAACATTCAGTACTTC

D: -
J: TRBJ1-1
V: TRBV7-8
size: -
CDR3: CASSLDSGGNTEAFF
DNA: TGTGCCAGCAGCTTAGATTCGGGGGGTAACACTGAAGCTTTCTTT

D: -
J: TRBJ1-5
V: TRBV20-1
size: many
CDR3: CSASPDRGGNQPQHF
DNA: TGCAGTGCTAGTCCGGACAGAGGTGGCAATCAGCCCCAGCATTTT

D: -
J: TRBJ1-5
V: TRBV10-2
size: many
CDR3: CASSDPGAGNQPQHF
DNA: TGCGCCAGCAGTGACCCCGGGGCTGGCAATCAGCCCCAGCATTTT

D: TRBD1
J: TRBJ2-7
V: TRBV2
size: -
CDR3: CASIEPGQRVYEQYF
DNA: TGTGCCAGCATCGAACCGGGACAGCGAGTCTACGAGCAGTACTTC

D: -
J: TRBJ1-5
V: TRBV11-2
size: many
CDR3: CASSPGRGSGNQPQHF
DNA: TGTGCCAGCAGCCCCGGCCGGGGGAGCGGCAATCAGCCCCAGCATTTT

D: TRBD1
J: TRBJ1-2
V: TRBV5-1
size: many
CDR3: CASNTQAGTGGNSVGYTF
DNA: TGCGCCAGCAACACCCAGGCCGGGACAGGTGGGAATAGCGTTGGCTACACCTTC

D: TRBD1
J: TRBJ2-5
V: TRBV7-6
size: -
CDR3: CASSGTARETQYF
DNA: TGTGCCAGCAGCGGGACAGCCCGGGAGACCCAGTACTTC

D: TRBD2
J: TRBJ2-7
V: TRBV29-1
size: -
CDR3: CSVGVSGGYEQYF
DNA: TGCAGCGTTGGAGTTAGCGGGGGCTACGAGCAGTACTTC

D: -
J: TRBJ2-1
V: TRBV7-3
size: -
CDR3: CASSLTPGPHLNNEQFF
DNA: TGTGCCAGCAGCTTAACTCCGGGACCCCACCTGAACAATGAGCAGTTCTTC

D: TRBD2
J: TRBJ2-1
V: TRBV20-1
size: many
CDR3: CSARDKERTSGGVYNEQFF
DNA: TGCAGTGCTAGAGACAAAGAAAGGACTAGCGGGGGTGTCTACAATGAGCAGTTCTTC

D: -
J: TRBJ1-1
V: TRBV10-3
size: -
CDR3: CAISPTAMNTEAFF
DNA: TGTGCCATCAGCCCGACAGCCATGAACACTGAAGCTTTCTTT

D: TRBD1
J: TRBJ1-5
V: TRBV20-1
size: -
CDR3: CSARGGTAQQPQHF
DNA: TGCAGTGCTAGAGGAGGGACAGCCCAACAGCCCCAGCATTTT

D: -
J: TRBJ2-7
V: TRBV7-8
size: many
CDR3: CASSPRRQAWEQYF
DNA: TGTGCCAGCAGCCCGAGGAGACAGGCTTGGGAGCAGTACTTC

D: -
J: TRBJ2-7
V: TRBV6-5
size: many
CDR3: CASSYSGGTYEQYF
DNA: TGTGCCAGCAGTTACTCCGGGGGAACCTACGAGCAGTACTTC

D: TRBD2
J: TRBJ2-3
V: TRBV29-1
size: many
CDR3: CSVSKAGGTDTQYF
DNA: TGCAGCGTGTCGAAAGCGGGGGGAACAGATACGCAGTATTTT

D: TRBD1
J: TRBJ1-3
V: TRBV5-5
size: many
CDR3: CASSYGQGAVFGNTIYF
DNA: TGTGCCAGCAGCTATGGACAGGGGGCGGTGTTCGGAAACACCATATATTTT

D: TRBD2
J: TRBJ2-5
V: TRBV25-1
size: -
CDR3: CASSLVGTSGTSGKTQYF
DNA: TGTGCCAGCAGCCTAGTAGGGACTAGCGGAACCTCCGGGAAGACCCAGTACTTC

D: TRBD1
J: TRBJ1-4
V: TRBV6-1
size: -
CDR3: CASSEGGQIEKLFF
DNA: TGTGCCAGCAGTGAAGGGGGACAGATTGAAAAACTGTTTTTT

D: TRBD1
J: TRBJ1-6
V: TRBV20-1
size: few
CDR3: CSGGDSYNSPLHF
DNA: TGCAGTGGCGGGGACAGCTATAATTCACCCCTCCACTTT

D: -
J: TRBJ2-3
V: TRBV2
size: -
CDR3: CASTELDHTDTQYF
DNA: TGTGCCAGCACCGAGCTAGACCACACAGATACGCAGTATTTT

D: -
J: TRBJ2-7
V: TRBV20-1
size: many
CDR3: CSARDGGGYGQYF
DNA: TGCAGTGCTAGAGATGGTGGGGGGTATGGGCAGTACTTC

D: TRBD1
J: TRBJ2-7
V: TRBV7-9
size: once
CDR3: CASSFRMGQGYERYF
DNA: TGTGCCAGCAGCTTCCGGATGGGACAGGGGTACGAGCGGTACTTC

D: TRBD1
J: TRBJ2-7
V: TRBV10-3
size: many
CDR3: CAISESGITGQGTYEQYF
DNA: TGTGCCATCAGTGAGTCGGGTATTACGGGACAGGGGACCTACGAGCAGTACTTC

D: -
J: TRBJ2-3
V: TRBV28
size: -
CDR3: CASIRGDSLRADTQYF
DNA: TGTGCCAGCATCCGGGGGGACAGTCTGCGTGCAGATACGCAGTATTTT

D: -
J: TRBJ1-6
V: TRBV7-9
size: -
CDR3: CASSDVRNSPLHF
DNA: TGCGCCAGCAGTGATGTCAGGAATTCACCCCTCCACTTT

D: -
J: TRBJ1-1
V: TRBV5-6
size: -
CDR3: CASSWTATEAFF
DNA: TGTGCCAGCTCTTGGACAGCCACTGAAGCTTTCTTT

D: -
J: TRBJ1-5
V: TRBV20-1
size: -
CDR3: CSALAGAGDQPQHF
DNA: TGCAGTGCCCTAGCGGGGGCTGGGGATCAGCCCCAGCATTTT

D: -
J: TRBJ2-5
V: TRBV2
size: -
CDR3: CASNLLQETQYF
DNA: TGTGCCAGCAACCTACTACAAGAGACCCAGTACTTC

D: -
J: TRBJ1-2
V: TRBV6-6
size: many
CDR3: CASSYQSGLQYGYTF
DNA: TGTGCCAGCAGTTACCAGTCCGGGTTACAGTATGGCTACACCTTC

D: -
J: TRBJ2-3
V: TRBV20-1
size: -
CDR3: CSARNPRSLTDTQYF
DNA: TGCAGTGCTAGAAACCCTAGGTCGCTCACAGATACGCAGTATTTT

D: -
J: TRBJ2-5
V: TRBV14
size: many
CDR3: CASSHLRTFKGETQYF
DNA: TGTGCCAGCAGCCACCTGCGCACCTTCAAGGGAGAGACCCAGTACTTC

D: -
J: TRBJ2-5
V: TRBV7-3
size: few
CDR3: CASSLMSGIGETQYF
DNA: TGTGCCAGCAGCTTAATGTCCGGGATTGGAGAGACCCAGTACTTC

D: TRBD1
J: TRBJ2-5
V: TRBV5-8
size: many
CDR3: CASSPTGVQETQYF
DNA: TGTGCCAGCAGCCCCACAGGGGTCCAAGAGACCCAGTACTTC

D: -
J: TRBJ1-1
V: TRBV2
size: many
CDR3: CASSLRLNTEAFF
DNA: TGTGCCAGCAGCCTGAGGTTGAACACTGAAGCTTTCTTT

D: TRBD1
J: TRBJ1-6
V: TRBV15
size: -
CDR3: CATSRGGDRGSNSPLHF
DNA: TGTGCCACCAGCAGAGGGGGGGACAGGGGGAGTAATTCACCCCTCCACTTT

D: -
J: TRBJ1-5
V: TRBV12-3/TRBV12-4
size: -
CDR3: CASRRAGTVAQPQHF
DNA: TGTGCCAGCAGACGCGCCGGGACTGTCGCCCAGCCCCAGCATTTT

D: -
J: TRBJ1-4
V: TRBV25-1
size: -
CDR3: CASSKGSTNEKLFF
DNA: TGTGCCAGCAGCAAGGGATCTACTAATGAAAAACTGTTTTTT

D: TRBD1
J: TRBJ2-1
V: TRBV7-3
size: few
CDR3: CASSRDRQTPQFF
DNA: TGTGCCAGCAGCCGGGACAGGCAGACCCCGCAGTTCTTC

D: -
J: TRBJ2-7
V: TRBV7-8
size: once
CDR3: CASSSSTLREQYF
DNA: TGTGCCAGCAGCTCCAGCACATTACGCGAGCAGTACTTC

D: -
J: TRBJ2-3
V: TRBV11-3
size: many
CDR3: CASSIGGEDTQYF
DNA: TGTGCCAGCAGCATAGGAGGGGAAGATACGCAGTATTTT

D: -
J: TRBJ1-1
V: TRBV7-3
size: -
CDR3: CAGSLRQSTKAFF
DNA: TGTGCCGGCAGCTTAAGACAGAGCACTAAAGCTTTCTTT

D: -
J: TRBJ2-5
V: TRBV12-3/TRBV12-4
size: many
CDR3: CASSFELQETQYF
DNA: TGTGCCAGCAGTTTCGAATTGCAAGAGACCCAGTACTTC

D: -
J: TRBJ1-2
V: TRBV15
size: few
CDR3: CATGYGTAANYGYTF
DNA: TGTGCCACCGGGTACGGGACTGCTGCTAACTATGGCTACACCTTC

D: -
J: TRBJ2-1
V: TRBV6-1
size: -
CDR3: CASSDPRDFSRYEQFF
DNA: TGTGCCAGCAGTGACCCCCGGGACTTTTCGCGCTATGAGCAGTTCTTC

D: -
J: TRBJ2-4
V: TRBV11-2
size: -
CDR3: CASSYTWALAKNIQYF
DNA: TGTGCCAGCAGCTACACCTGGGCGTTAGCCAAAAACATTCAGTACTTC

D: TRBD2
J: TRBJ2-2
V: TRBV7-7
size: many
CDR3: CASSITSGGSGELFF
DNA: TGTGCCAGCAGCATCACTAGCGGGGGGTCCGGGGAGCTGTTTTTT

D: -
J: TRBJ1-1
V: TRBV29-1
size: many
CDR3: CSVAGGAEAFF
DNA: TGCAGCGTTGCGGGGGGCGCTGAAGCTTTCTTT

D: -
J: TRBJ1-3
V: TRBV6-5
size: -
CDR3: CASSLTGPSGNTIYF
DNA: TGTGCCAGCAGTTTAACAGGGCCCTCTGGAAACACCATATATTTT

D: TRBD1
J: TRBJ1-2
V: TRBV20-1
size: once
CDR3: CSAPGTGGHGYTF
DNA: TGCAGTGCTCCTGGGACAGGGGGGCATGGCTACACCTTC

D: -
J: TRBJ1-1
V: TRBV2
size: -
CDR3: CASLRIAGTEAFF
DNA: TGTGCCAGCTTAAGGATTGCTGGCACTGAAGCTTTCTTT

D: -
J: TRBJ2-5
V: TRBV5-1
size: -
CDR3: CAGSLVRSASDQETQYF
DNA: TGTGCCGGCAGCTTGGTTCGGTCAGCCTCAGACCAAGAGACCCAGTACTTC

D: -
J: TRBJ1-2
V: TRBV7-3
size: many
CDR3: CASSLTPGGAGGYTF
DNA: TGTGCCAGCAGCTTAACCCCGGGGGGGGCCGGGGGTTACACCTTC